This T cell receptor beta chain stems from a study of blood T cell repertoires in COVID-19. As for the study in general: Donors in the United States, Italy and Spain gave samples during acute or convalescent COVID-19. Sources were T cells, B-cell-depleted T cells, or PBMCs; the material itself was cDNA or gDNA.

Authors' data handling: For nucleated cells, counts were estimated from reference gene primer amplification. Repertoires were generated with immunoSEQ multiplex PCR, while TCRdb's copy carries only in-frame clones and drops some. V, J and clone size derive from that table, while D and trimming were established from the DNA sequence. Among 75,000 to 95,000 clones listed, around nine tenths were seen once. Germline V gene sequence: CDR1 MNHEY, CDR2 SVGEGT. The V segment lost 5 bases and the J segment 2 bases; nucleotides outside the gene matches: 16. CDR3 length equals 20 residues. This TCR came from a man aged 45-60 years with active COVID-19. Sequenced sample: peripheral blood. V usage is TRBV6-2 or TRBV6-3 and J usage is TRBJ2-2; 11 bases align to TRBD2. The CDR3 here is CASSLPLPGLAARNTGELFF. The CDR3 DNA reads TGTGCCAGCAGTCTCCCACTCCCGGGACTAGCGGCCAGAAACACCGGGGAGCTGTTTTTT.